What follows are 8 T cell receptor beta chains derived from one specimen sequenced in a study of blood T cell repertoires in COVID-19. Sequencing used immunoSEQ multiplex PCR; TCRdb keeps in-frame clones, though not all of them. Among 110,000 to 150,000 clones, about 89% were seen once, and the ten largest hold 2.5% to 3%. The sample taken for sequencing was peripheral blood. The origin of the receptors is a man aged 55 to 69 with active or convalescent COVID-19.

V is TRBV30 and J is TRBJ1-3, with D possibly TRBD1 on 6 matching bases. V dropped 4 bases and J dropped 0 bases, with 19 bases sitting between them. This CDR3 has 17 residues. CDR1 and CDR2 (germline): GTSNPN, SVGIG (reference sequence). DNA for the CDR3: TGTGCCTGGAAACCGCAGGGGCGACCTCTCTCTGGAAACACCATATATTTT. It is translated as CAWKPQGRPLSGNTIYF.

This clone occurred a few times. The chain employs TRBV3-1 (or the pseudogene TRBV3-2) and TRBJ2-3; weak D call: TRBD2 (8 bases). The CDR3 totals 23 residues. Trimming pared 0 bases from V and 1 base from J, leaving 32 bases between. CDR1 and CDR2 from the germline V gene are LGHDT and YNNKEL (reference sequence). CDR3: CASSQDIRVGGGQAGEGTDTQYF. The CDR3 region has the DNA TGTGCCAGCAGCCAAGATATCCGAGTCGGAGGGGGCCAAGCGGGAGAAGGCACAGATACGCAGTATTTT.

V is TRBV27 and J is TRBJ2-6, with D perhaps TRBD1 (7 bases). The V end was cut by 2 bases, the J end by 0 bases, with 14 bases between. Germline CDR1 MNHEY, CDR2 SMNVEV (reference sequence). This CDR3 has 18 amino acids. The CDR3 sequence: CASSLNGGQYSGANVLTF. In DNA, the CDR3 is TGTGCCAGCAGTTTAAACGGGGGACAGTACTCTGGGGCCAACGTCCTGACTTTC.

The chain has TRBV18 and TRBJ2-3; 11 bases fit TRBD1. V gave up 2 bases and J gave up 6 bases; unmatched junction bases: 7. Germline assignment: CDR1 KGHSH and CDR2 LQKENI. The CDR3 consists of 16 residues. This chain's CDR3 is CASSPIPGTGGDTQYF. Written as DNA, the CDR3 is TGTGCCAGCTCACCAATCCCCGGGACAGGGGGGGATACGCAGTATTTT.

The rearrangement uses TRBV18 and TRBJ1-5; D is ambiguous. Trimming shortened V by 3 bases and J by 3 bases, and 6 bases separated the two germline ends. The germline V gene has CDR1 KGHSH and CDR2 LQKENI. The length of the CDR3 is 13 residues. The CDR3 spells CASSPGVNQPQHF. The CDR3 DNA follows: TGTGCCAGCTCACCGGGCGTCAATCAGCCCCAGCATTTT.

The chain is built from TRBV5-6 and TRBJ1-3; TRBD1 matches 9 bases. The CDR3 spans 16 residues. V was pared by 4 bases and J by 0 bases, with 5 bases of the junction left unmatched. Germline V CDR1 and CDR2: SGHDT, YYEEEE. The CDR3 sequence is CASSLGQGHSGNTIYF. CDR3 bases: TGTGCCAGCAGCCTCGGACAGGGGCACTCTGGAAACACCATATATTTT.

The V gene is TRBV23-1, the J gene TRBJ2-5, with D maybe TRBD2 (5 bases). TRBV23-1 is designated an ORF whose function remains uncertain. Trimming took 4 bases from V and 4 from J, leaving 22 bases between them. The CDR3 extends over 17 amino acids. CDR3 protein: CASSPVEVYGKPETQYF. DNA for the CDR3: TGCGCCAGCAGTCCCGTTGAAGTGTACGGGAAACCAGAGACCCAGTACTTC.

The rearrangement links TRBV18 to TRBJ2-3, with D possibly matching TRBD2 (5 bases). The length of the CDR3 is 13 residues. The V and J ends lost 6 bases and 5 bases respectively, with 12 bases between them. Per germline, CDR1 KGHSH and CDR2 LQKENI. The CDR3 loop is CASSPMGEDTQYF. In DNA, the CDR3 is TGTGCCAGCTCGCCCATGGGAGAAGATACGCAGTATTTT.